This T cell receptor beta chain is drawn from a study of T-cell reconstitution after alpha-beta-depleted transplantation in children. Study-level points and caveats: In some patients, recipient T cells and intrathymic progenitors surviving conditioning explained high day-60 diversity. Counts and diversity of T cells one year after transplant came mostly from newly produced T cells. Expanded graft clones numbering several hundred reportedly gave rise to alpha-beta T cells about two months after transplant.

In the case of this clonotype: The antigen is undetermined.

Unique molecular identifiers were used in preparing the TCRbeta library. TCRdb reprocessed the PCR reads with MiXCR, giving one entry per CDR3 protein. The sample lists approximately 980,000 distinct CDR3 sequences; about 31% were seen once. Trimming shortened V by 1 base and J by 4 bases, and 11 bases separated the two germline ends. The CDR3 contains 14 residues. CDR1 and CDR2 (germline): SGHRS, YFSETQ. This clonotype was sampled from a boy less than two years old who had a stem cell transplant for SCID, so the T cells may come from the graft donor. The source material was PBMCs, mostly from graft donor cells, sampled 360 days after TCRalphabeta/CD19-depleted stem cell transplant. The V call is TRBV5-1, the J call TRBJ1-2, with a tentative D call TRBD1 (6 bases). The CDR3 protein is CASSLLGAGYGYTF. In nucleotides, the CDR3 is TGCGCCAGCAGCTTGTTGGGGGCTGGCTATGGCTACACCTTC.